This T cell receptor beta chain was captured in a study of blood T cells in healthy people across ages. Regarding the study as a whole: It was held that diversity estimates obtained from one million T cells represented underestimates. Older age went with lower TCR beta diversity per million T cells, in a roughly linear way.

On this clonotype itself: Its antigen remains unidentified.

Germline CDR1 reads MNHEY; CDR2 reads SVGEGT. This CDR3 has 15 amino acids. The V end was cut by 0 bases, the J end by 0 bases, with 9 bases between. A second about 7 to 11 cycle PCR used barcoded and J-beta primers. In TCRdb, the 5' RACE reads were re-called with MiXCR into one record per CDR3 protein. The top ten clones hold over 10% of a sample with 800,000 to 1,000,000 distinct CDR3 sequences, around 48% of them seen once. J is TRBJ2-7 and V is TRBV6-2 or TRBV6-3; D perhaps matches TRBD2 (6 bases). This TCR came from a man younger than 40 in good health. The sequenced material came from blood. Here the CDR3 reads CASSYSHGSSYEQYF. CDR3 bases: TGTGCCAGCAGTTACTCCCACGGGAGCTCCTACGAGCAGTACTTC.